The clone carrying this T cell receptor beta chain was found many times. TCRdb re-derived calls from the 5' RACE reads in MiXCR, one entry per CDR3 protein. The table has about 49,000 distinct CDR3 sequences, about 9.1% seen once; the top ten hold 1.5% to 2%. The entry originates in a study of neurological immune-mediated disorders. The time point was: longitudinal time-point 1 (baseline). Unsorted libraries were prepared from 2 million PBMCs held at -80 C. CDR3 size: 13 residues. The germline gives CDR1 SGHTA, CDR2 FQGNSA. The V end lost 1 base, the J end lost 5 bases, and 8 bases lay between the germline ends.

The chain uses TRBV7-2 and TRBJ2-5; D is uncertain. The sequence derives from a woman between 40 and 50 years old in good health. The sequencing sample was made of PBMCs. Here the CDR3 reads CASSLDPYETQYF. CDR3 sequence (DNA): TGTGCCAGCAGCTTAGATCCGTATGAGACCCAGTACTTC.